A selection of T cell receptor beta chains follows, all from one sample in a study of blood T cell repertoires in COVID-19. Profiling relied on immunoSEQ multiplex PCR, and the TCRdb table lists in-frame clones only, not all of them. Among some 370,000 clones listed, about 87% were seen once. The specimen was peripheral blood. Source of these receptors: a woman aged 25 to 45 with COVID-19, enrolled during active disease. The CDR3 runs from the conserved cysteine through the conserved F or W. A D gene is named only where the DNA matches it firmly. Clone size is stated in some rows and not others, as once, few, many or a class when expanded.

.,TRBJ2-1,TRBD1,TRBV18,TGTGCCAGCTCACCATCAACAACAGGGGGCAATGAGCAGTTCTTC,CASSPSTTGGNEQFF
.,TRBJ2-3,TRBD2,TRBV6-6,TGTGCCAGCAGTCCCCCCTCTGGGAGCGGGAGTACAGATACGCAGTATTTT,CASSPPSGSGSTDTQYF
.,TRBJ1-2,TRBD1,TRBV7-8,TGTGCCAGCAGCCTGGGACAGGGTGCTAACTATGGCTACACCTTC,CASSLGQGANYGYTF
.,TRBJ2-3,.,TRBV5-6,TGTGCCAGCAGCTTTCTTACAGGTCACACAGATACGCAGTATTTT,CASSFLTGHTDTQYF
.,TRBJ1-2,.,TRBV30,TGTGCCTGGAGTGTACAGTCCGGCTACACCTTC,CAWSVQSGYTF
.,TRBJ1-5,.,TRBV24-1,TGTGCCTCGGGCAGGGGCAATCAGCCCCAGCATTTT,CASGRGNQPQHF
.,TRBJ2-2,.,TRBV7-3,TGTGCCAGCAGCCCAACCGCCATTGGACTCTACACCGGGGAGCTGTTTTTT,CASSPTAIGLYTGELFF
once,TRBJ2-3,TRBD2,TRBV10-3,TGTGCCATCAGGGACCCGTTGACTAGCGGGAGTGTGACGGATACGCAGTATTTT,CAIRDPLTSGSVTDTQYF
once,TRBJ2-5,TRBD2,TRBV24-1,TGTGCCACCAGTGACCCAGGACTAGCGGGAGAGACCCAGTACTTC,CATSDPGLAGETQYF
.,TRBJ2-1,TRBD2,TRBV2,TGTGCCAGCAGCGTAGCTGGAGCGGGATACAATGAGCAGTTCTTC,CASSVAGAGYNEQFF
.,TRBJ1-5,TRBD1,TRBV9,TGTGCCAGCAGCGCCCGGACAGGCGCGCCCCAGCATTTT,CASSARTGAPQHF
.,TRBJ1-2,.,TRBV11-2,TGTGCCAGCAGCTTATACGGAGCTAACTATGGCTACACCTTC,CASSLYGANYGYTF
.,TRBJ2-5,.,TRBV5-6,TGTGCCAGCAGCTTGGGGCTTCGGACAGAACAAGAGACCCAGTACTTC,CASSLGLRTEQETQYF
.,TRBJ1-6,TRBD1,TRBV5-5,TGTGCCAGCAGCTTGCCCTTGGGGACAGGGGATAATTCACCCCTCCACTTT,CASSLPLGTGDNSPLHF
.,TRBJ2-1,TRBD2,TRBV5-6,TGTGCCAGCAGCTTAGGAGCGGGAGGTCCGGTGCAGTTCTTC,CASSLGAGGPVQFF
.,TRBJ2-6,TRBD2,TRBV28,TGTGCCAGCACCGTCGGGGGGATCGGGGCCAACGTCCTGACTTTC,CASTVGGIGANVLTF
.,TRBJ1-5,TRBD1,TRBV5-8,TGTGCCAGCAGCTTGGACTCTGACAGGGGCCTAAATCAGCCCCAGCATTTT,CASSLDSDRGLNQPQHF
.,TRBJ2-7,.,TRBV11-2,TGTGCCAGCAGCTTAACTAATTGGCAGTACTTC,CASSLTNWQYF
.,TRBJ2-7,.,TRBV5-6,TGTGCCAGCAGCAACGGTCCTGGCTACGAGCAGTACTTC,CASSNGPGYEQYF
.,TRBJ2-1,TRBD2,TRBV9,TGTGCCAGCAGCTTCGGACTAGCGGGCTACAATGAGCAGTTCTTC,CASSFGLAGYNEQFF
once,TRBJ2-2,.,TRBV7-9,TGTGCCAGCAGCTCGGGGTATGACACCGGGGAGCTGTTTTTT,CASSSGYDTGELFF
.,TRBJ1-6,.,TRBV6-1,TGTGCCAGCAGTGAAGCGTTTGGGGACTGGGGGTCACCCCTCCACTTT,CASSEAFGDWGSPLHF
.,TRBJ2-7,.,TRBV11-2,TGTGCCAGCAGCCCCCACTACGAGCAGTACTTC,CASSPHYEQYF
.,TRBJ2-1,TRBD2,TRBV5-1,TGCGCCAGCAGCTTTCTAGCGGGAGTTCGCAATGAGCAGTTCTTC,CASSFLAGVRNEQFF
.,TRBJ2-1,TRBD2,TRBV6-4,TGTGCCAGCAGTGAAGCGGGAGGAGGAAATGAGCAGTTCTTC,CASSEAGGGNEQFF
few,TRBJ2-2,.,TRBV5-1,TGCGCCAGCAGCGTCACAATCTCCGGGGAGCTGTTTTTT,CASSVTISGELFF
.,TRBJ2-2,TRBD2,TRBV2,TGTGCCAGCAGTGAAGCCCCCGGGACTAGCGGTAACACCGGGGAGCTGTTTTTT,CASSEAPGTSGNTGELFF
.,TRBJ2-5,.,TRBV5-6,TGTGCCAGCAGCTTATACTCCCATTCGGAGACCCAGTACTTC,CASSLYSHSETQYF
.,TRBJ2-5,TRBD2,TRBV7-2,TGTGCCAGCAGCTTAGGGACTAGCGGGAGGGCGGAGACCCAGTACTTC,CASSLGTSGRAETQYF
.,TRBJ2-5,.,TRBV7-9,TGTGCCAGCAGCGCGGTGGGTGGTGAGACCCAGTACTTC,CASSAVGGETQYF
.,TRBJ2-7,TRBD1,TRBV27,TGTGCCAGCAGACCCGGGACAGCCCTCTACGAGCAGTACTTC,CASRPGTALYEQYF
.,TRBJ2-7,TRBD2,TRBV14,TGTGCCAGCAGCCAAGATCAACTAGCGGTCTTATGCTACGAGCAGTACTTC,CASSQDQLAVLCYEQYF
once,TRBJ2-4,TRBD2,TRBV28,TGTGCCAGCAGTTCTACGGGAGGTGGGGACAAAAACATTCAGTACTTC,CASSSTGGGDKNIQYF